Listed below are T cell receptor beta chains from one sample, sequenced in a study of cytomegalovirus exposure and HLA in healthy donors. Clones were read by immunoSEQ multiplex PCR, and TCRdb kept only the in-frame ones, dropping some. Among fewer than 130,000 clones listed, over 60% were seen once. What was sequenced was PBMCs. The receptors shown here come from a female donor in good health and CMV-seropositive. CDR3s include the opening cysteine and the closing phenylalanine or tryptophan. Fields, in order: D gene, clone size, V gene, J gene, CDR3 DNA, CDR3 protein. The D gene is left open where the match is weak. Only part of the rows carry a size: once, few, many, or a class if the clone is expanded.

d_call: TRBD2
clone_size: NA
v_call: TRBV5-1
j_call: TRBJ2-1
cdr3_nt: TGCGCCAGCAGCTTGGTGGCTAGCGGGGGGGCGGGGAATGAGCAGTTCTTC
cdr3_aa: CASSLVASGGAGNEQFF

d_call: TRBD2
clone_size: few
v_call: TRBV7-9
j_call: TRBJ2-5
cdr3_nt: TGTGCCAGCAGCTCCACGAGACTAGCGGGGGGGCAGGAGACCCAGTACTTC
cdr3_aa: CASSSTRLAGGQETQYF

d_call: NA
clone_size: few
v_call: TRBV6-6
j_call: TRBJ1-2
cdr3_nt: TGTGCCAGCAGTTACGGCAGGGTGGGTGGCTACACCTTC
cdr3_aa: CASSYGRVGGYTF

d_call: TRBD2
clone_size: NA
v_call: TRBV5-4
j_call: TRBJ2-5
cdr3_nt: TGTGCCAGCAGCTTGTCTAGCGGGGGCTGGGAGACCCAGTACTTC
cdr3_aa: CASSLSSGGWETQYF

d_call: TRBD2
clone_size: NA
v_call: TRBV14
j_call: TRBJ2-7
cdr3_nt: TGTGCCAGCAACAAACAGGGCGGGAGGATTTACGAGCAGTACTTC
cdr3_aa: CASNKQGGRIYEQYF

d_call: NA
clone_size: NA
v_call: TRBV30
j_call: TRBJ1-6
cdr3_nt: TGTGCCTGGAGGACAGCCTATAATTCACCCCTCCACTTT
cdr3_aa: CAWRTAYNSPLHF

d_call: TRBD1
clone_size: NA
v_call: TRBV28
j_call: TRBJ1-2
cdr3_nt: TGTGCCAGCAGAAACTCTCAGGGGGCGCTTGGCTACACCTTC
cdr3_aa: CASRNSQGALGYTF

d_call: NA
clone_size: NA
v_call: TRBV7-8
j_call: TRBJ2-7
cdr3_nt: TGTGCCAGCACCCTCATCCCCGGGGAATCCAGCTACGAGCAGTACTTC
cdr3_aa: CASTLIPGESSYEQYF

d_call: TRBD2
clone_size: once
v_call: TRBV6-5
j_call: TRBJ2-3
cdr3_nt: TGTGCCAGCAGTCGGACTAGCACCAGGAATACGCAGTATTTT
cdr3_aa: CASSRTSTRNTQYF

d_call: TRBD2
clone_size: NA
v_call: TRBV7-2
j_call: TRBJ2-5
cdr3_nt: TGTGCCAGCAGAAACCTAGCGGGGGGGCGTAAGACCCAGTACTTC
cdr3_aa: CASRNLAGGRKTQYF

d_call: NA
clone_size: NA
v_call: TRBV12-5
j_call: TRBJ2-7
cdr3_nt: TGTGCTAGTGGTTTGGCCCAACAGGTCGTGGGAACTCCTTCTCGATTGAGGACCTACGAGCAGTACTTC
cdr3_aa: CASGLAQQVVGTPSRLRTYEQYF

d_call: NA
clone_size: NA
v_call: TRBV10-2
j_call: TRBJ2-7
cdr3_nt: TGCGCCAGCAGTATCCAGGGGCCAAACTACGAGCAGTACTTC
cdr3_aa: CASSIQGPNYEQYF

d_call: TRBD1
clone_size: NA
v_call: TRBV7-3
j_call: TRBJ2-2
cdr3_nt: TGTGCCAGCAGCCTGAGACAGGGGGCCATCGGGGAGCTGTTTTTT
cdr3_aa: CASSLRQGAIGELFF

d_call: NA
clone_size: few
v_call: TRBV5-5
j_call: TRBJ2-3
cdr3_nt: TGTGCCAGCAGCTTGGTATCTTCTAGCACAGATACGCAGTATTTT
cdr3_aa: CASSLVSSSTDTQYF

d_call: NA
clone_size: few
v_call: TRBV5-1
j_call: TRBJ2-3
cdr3_nt: TGCGCCAGCAGTTCGGGGTCAGATACGCAGTATTTT
cdr3_aa: CASSSGSDTQYF

d_call: NA
clone_size: NA
v_call: TRBV28
j_call: TRBJ1-4
cdr3_nt: TGTGCCAGCAGCGAGACAGTTAATGAAAAACTGTTTTTT
cdr3_aa: CASSETVNEKLFF

d_call: NA
clone_size: few
v_call: TRBV2
j_call: TRBJ2-7
cdr3_nt: TGTGCCAGCAGTGGAGATCCCACAGGGAGCGAGCAGTACTTC
cdr3_aa: CASSGDPTGSEQYF

d_call: TRBD1
clone_size: NA
v_call: TRBV19
j_call: TRBJ1-1
cdr3_nt: TGTGCCAGTAGTACAATAACGACAGGGGAAGCTTTCTTT
cdr3_aa: CASSTITTGEAFF

d_call: NA
clone_size: NA
v_call: TRBV18
j_call: TRBJ2-7
cdr3_nt: TGTGCCAGCTCACTTCGTAGGGACACTACCTACGAGCAGTACTTC
cdr3_aa: CASSLRRDTTYEQYF

d_call: NA
clone_size: NA
v_call: TRBV28
j_call: TRBJ1-3
cdr3_nt: TGTGCCAGCAGTTCCTCTCAGGGGTTTGGAAACACCATATATTTT
cdr3_aa: CASSSSQGFGNTIYF

d_call: NA
clone_size: NA
v_call: TRBV28
j_call: TRBJ2-2
cdr3_nt: TGTGCCAGCAGTTACCTAACCGGGGAGCTGTTTTTT
cdr3_aa: CASSYLTGELFF

d_call: TRBD1
clone_size: NA
v_call: TRBV18
j_call: TRBJ1-2
cdr3_nt: TGTGCCAGCTCACCAAGGGTCGACAGGGGGGGACCTGGCTACACCTTC
cdr3_aa: CASSPRVDRGGPGYTF

d_call: NA
clone_size: NA
v_call: TRBV6-5
j_call: TRBJ2-3
cdr3_nt: TGTGCCAGCAGTTACAGACCCACAGGCACAGATACGCAGTATTTT
cdr3_aa: CASSYRPTGTDTQYF

d_call: TRBD2
clone_size: few
v_call: TRBV15
j_call: TRBJ2-1
cdr3_nt: TGTGCCACCAGCACCAGCTATCTAGGAGCGGGAGTCTACAATGAGCAGTTCTTC
cdr3_aa: CATSTSYLGAGVYNEQFF

d_call: NA
clone_size: once
v_call: TRBV4-2
j_call: TRBJ2-7
cdr3_nt: TGTGCCAGCAGCCAAGATCGGGTTAGCTCCTACGAGCAGTACTTC
cdr3_aa: CASSQDRVSSYEQYF

d_call: NA
clone_size: NA
v_call: TRBV18
j_call: TRBJ2-7
cdr3_nt: TGTGCCAGCTCACCGCGGGGTTACGAGCAGTACTTC
cdr3_aa: CASSPRGYEQYF

d_call: NA
clone_size: NA
v_call: TRBV2
j_call: TRBJ2-5
cdr3_nt: TGTGCCAGCAGTGAATATGAGGGCGGAGGTTGGGAGACCCAGTACTTC
cdr3_aa: CASSEYEGGGWETQYF

d_call: NA
clone_size: NA
v_call: TRBV2
j_call: TRBJ2-4
cdr3_nt: TGTGCCAGCAGTGGCCTCGGACAGTTAGACATTCAGTACTTC
cdr3_aa: CASSGLGQLDIQYF

d_call: NA
clone_size: NA
v_call: TRBV6-6
j_call: TRBJ2-7
cdr3_nt: TGTGCCAGCAGTTACTCAACCGGCGAGCAGTACTTC
cdr3_aa: CASSYSTGEQYF

d_call: TRBD2
clone_size: NA
v_call: TRBV28
j_call: TRBJ2-5
cdr3_nt: TGTGCCAGCAGTTTAAGGGGACTAGGGGGTGAGACCCAGTACTTC
cdr3_aa: CASSLRGLGGETQYF

d_call: NA
clone_size: NA
v_call: TRBV5-1
j_call: TRBJ2-2
cdr3_nt: TGCGCCAGCAGCTTGGTCGGGCAGGGCGTAATCGCCGGGGAGCTGTTTTTT
cdr3_aa: CASSLVGQGVIAGELFF

d_call: NA
clone_size: once
v_call: TRBV10-2
j_call: TRBJ1-2
cdr3_nt: TGCGCCAGCAGTGAGAGGGCTCGGGGAGCTAACTATGGCTACACCTTC
cdr3_aa: CASSERARGANYGYTF

d_call: TRBD1
clone_size: NA
v_call: TRBV27
j_call: TRBJ2-7
cdr3_nt: TGTGCCAGCAGTTTACCGACAGGGAACTACGAGCAGTACTTC
cdr3_aa: CASSLPTGNYEQYF

d_call: NA
clone_size: NA
v_call: TRBV9
j_call: TRBJ1-3
cdr3_nt: TGTGCCAGCAGCGAAACTCCCGGGACAAGAAGCCACTCTGGAAACACCATATATTTT
cdr3_aa: CASSETPGTRSHSGNTIYF

d_call: TRBD1
clone_size: NA
v_call: TRBV30
j_call: TRBJ1-5
cdr3_nt: TGTGCCTGGAGTGTGGGACAGCCGCCGCAGCCCCAGCATTTT
cdr3_aa: CAWSVGQPPQPQHF

d_call: NA
clone_size: NA
v_call: TRBV5-1
j_call: TRBJ1-1
cdr3_nt: TGCGCCAGCAGCTTGGAGAGTGTTAGCACTGAAGCTTTCTTT
cdr3_aa: CASSLESVSTEAFF

d_call: TRBD1
clone_size: NA
v_call: TRBV19
j_call: TRBJ2-3
cdr3_nt: TGTGCCAGTAGGGACAGGGCCCGGAGCACAGATACGCAGTATTTT
cdr3_aa: CASRDRARSTDTQYF

d_call: NA
clone_size: NA
v_call: TRBV5-6
j_call: TRBJ1-1
cdr3_nt: TGTGCCAGCAGCTTTGACAGAGGTTTAAGCACTGAAGCTTTCTTT
cdr3_aa: CASSFDRGLSTEAFF

d_call: NA
clone_size: few
v_call: TRBV4-1
j_call: TRBJ2-7
cdr3_nt: TGCGCCAGCAGCCAACTCGACTTGTTCAGCTCCTACGAGCAGTACTTC
cdr3_aa: CASSQLDLFSSYEQYF

d_call: TRBD1
clone_size: NA
v_call: TRBV5-1
j_call: TRBJ2-5
cdr3_nt: TGCGCCAGCAGCTACGCCGACAGGGACCAAGAGACCCAGTACTTC
cdr3_aa: CASSYADRDQETQYF

d_call: NA
clone_size: NA
v_call: TRBV5-5
j_call: TRBJ1-1
cdr3_nt: TGTGCCAGCAGCTTGTCCCCAGCAGGGAACACTGAAGCTTTCTTT
cdr3_aa: CASSLSPAGNTEAFF

d_call: NA
clone_size: NA
v_call: TRBV19
j_call: TRBJ2-1
cdr3_nt: TGTGCCAGTAGTATTACTATTTTCGGGGAACATGAGCAGTTCTTC
cdr3_aa: CASSITIFGEHEQFF

d_call: TRBD2
clone_size: NA
v_call: TRBV30
j_call: TRBJ2-2
cdr3_nt: TGTGCCTGGAAGCGGGAGGGTTTTGCCGGGGAGCTGTTTTTT
cdr3_aa: CAWKREGFAGELFF

d_call: TRBD1
clone_size: NA
v_call: TRBV5-1
j_call: TRBJ2-7
cdr3_nt: TGCGCCAGCAGCTTGGCCTTGGGGTTTTTTCGCACAGGGGGCGGCGAGCAGTACTTC
cdr3_aa: CASSLALGFFRTGGGEQYF

d_call: NA
clone_size: NA
v_call: TRBV7-2
j_call: TRBJ2-4
cdr3_nt: TGTGCCAGCAGCCCTACTACTAGCTTAGATCAGTACTTC
cdr3_aa: CASSPTTSLDQYF

d_call: NA
clone_size: NA
v_call: TRBV5-1
j_call: TRBJ2-5
cdr3_nt: TGCGCCAGCATGATGGGCTACTCCCAAGAGACCCAGTACTTC
cdr3_aa: CASMMGYSQETQYF

d_call: TRBD1
clone_size: NA
v_call: TRBV11-2
j_call: TRBJ1-2
cdr3_nt: TGTGCCAGCAGCTTAGTGGGGACAGCGAACTATGGCTACACCTTC
cdr3_aa: CASSLVGTANYGYTF

d_call: TRBD2
clone_size: NA
v_call: TRBV13
j_call: TRBJ2-1
cdr3_nt: TGTGCCAGCAGCTTCCGGGGTAGCGGGGTCTACAATGAGCAGTTCTTC
cdr3_aa: CASSFRGSGVYNEQFF

d_call: TRBD1
clone_size: NA
v_call: TRBV29-1
j_call: TRBJ2-1
cdr3_nt: TGCAGCGTGAACAGGGGGCGGGATGAGCAGTTCTTC
cdr3_aa: CSVNRGRDEQFF

d_call: NA
clone_size: NA
v_call: TRBV2
j_call: TRBJ2-2
cdr3_nt: TGTGCCAGCTCCCGGGACATAAACACCGGGGAGCTGTTTTTT
cdr3_aa: CASSRDINTGELFF

d_call: TRBD1
clone_size: NA
v_call: TRBV7-9
j_call: TRBJ1-4
cdr3_nt: TGTGCCAGCAGCCTATCATCGGGACAGATTAATGAAAAACTGTTTTTT
cdr3_aa: CASSLSSGQINEKLFF

d_call: TRBD1
clone_size: NA
v_call: TRBV19
j_call: TRBJ1-2
cdr3_nt: TGTGCCAGTACTCGGGACAGGGGGCCGACTAACTATGGCTACACCTTC
cdr3_aa: CASTRDRGPTNYGYTF